Here is one T cell receptor (beta chain) with its context. Under the authors' procedure: The assay estimated nucleated cells by amplifying reference gene primers. The method was immunoSEQ multiplex PCR; TCRdb's version includes in-frame clones alone and lacks a portion of them. V and J calls and clone size are as listed in that table; D and trimming were resolved from the DNA. The data contain roughly 200,000 clones, 70% to 90% of them singletons. The CDR3 has 14 amino acids. Germline values: CDR1 SQVTM, CDR2 ANQGSEA. V lost 5 bases and J lost 4; bases outside the gene matches: 8. The sample is drawn from a study of blood T cell repertoires in COVID-19. Study-wide background: Sample material is recorded as cDNA or gDNA derived from T cells, B-cell-depleted T cells, or PBMCs.

Recruitment covered roughly 24 US areas and drew participants whose ages spanned 18 to 89 years. Grouping used clinical history reported by participants in a survey and questionnaire. The V and J genes are TRBV29-1 and TRBJ1-2, with 9 nucleotides matching TRBD1. The sample comprised PBMCs or T cells enriched from blood (not recorded which). This TCR was recovered from a woman between 40 and 55 years old with acute COVID-19. CDR3 nucleotides: TGCAGCGTTTTAGGGGGACAGGGCGGCTATGGCTACACCTTC. It yields the protein CSVLGGQGGYGYTF. The full variable domain, completed using reference TRBV29-1 and TRBJ1-2, is SAVISQKPSRDICQRGTSLTIQCQVDSQVTMMFWYRQQPGQSLTLIATANQGSEATYESGFVIDKFPISRPNLTFSTLTVSNMSPEDSSIYLCSVLGGQGGYGYTFGSGTRLTVV.